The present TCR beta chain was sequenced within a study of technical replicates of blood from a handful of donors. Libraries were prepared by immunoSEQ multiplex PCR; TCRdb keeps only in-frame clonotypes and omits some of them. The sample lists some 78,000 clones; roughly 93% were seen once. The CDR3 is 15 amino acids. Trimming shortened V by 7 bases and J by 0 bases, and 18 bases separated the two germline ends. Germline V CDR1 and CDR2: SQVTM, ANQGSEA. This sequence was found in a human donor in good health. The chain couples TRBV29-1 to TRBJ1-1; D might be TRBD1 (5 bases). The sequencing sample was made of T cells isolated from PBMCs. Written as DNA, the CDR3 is TGCAGCGCAAGAAAGGCGGGGGAATTGAACACTGAAGCTTTCTTT. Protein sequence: CSARKAGELNTEAFF.